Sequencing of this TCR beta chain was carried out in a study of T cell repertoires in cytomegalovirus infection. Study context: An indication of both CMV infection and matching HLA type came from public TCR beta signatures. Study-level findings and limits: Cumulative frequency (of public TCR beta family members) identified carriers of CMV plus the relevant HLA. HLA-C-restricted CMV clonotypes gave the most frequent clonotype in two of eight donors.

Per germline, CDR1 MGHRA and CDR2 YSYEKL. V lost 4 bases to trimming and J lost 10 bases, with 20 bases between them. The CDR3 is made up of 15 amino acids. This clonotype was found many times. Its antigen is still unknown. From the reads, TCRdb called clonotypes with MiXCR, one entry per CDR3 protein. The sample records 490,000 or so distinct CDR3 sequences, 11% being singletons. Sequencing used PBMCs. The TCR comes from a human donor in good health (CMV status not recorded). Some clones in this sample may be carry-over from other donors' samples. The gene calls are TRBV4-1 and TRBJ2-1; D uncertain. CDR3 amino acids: CASSRQGGPAVEQFF. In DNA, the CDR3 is TGCGCCAGCAGCCGGCAAGGCGGACCTGCTGTGGAGCAGTTCTTC.